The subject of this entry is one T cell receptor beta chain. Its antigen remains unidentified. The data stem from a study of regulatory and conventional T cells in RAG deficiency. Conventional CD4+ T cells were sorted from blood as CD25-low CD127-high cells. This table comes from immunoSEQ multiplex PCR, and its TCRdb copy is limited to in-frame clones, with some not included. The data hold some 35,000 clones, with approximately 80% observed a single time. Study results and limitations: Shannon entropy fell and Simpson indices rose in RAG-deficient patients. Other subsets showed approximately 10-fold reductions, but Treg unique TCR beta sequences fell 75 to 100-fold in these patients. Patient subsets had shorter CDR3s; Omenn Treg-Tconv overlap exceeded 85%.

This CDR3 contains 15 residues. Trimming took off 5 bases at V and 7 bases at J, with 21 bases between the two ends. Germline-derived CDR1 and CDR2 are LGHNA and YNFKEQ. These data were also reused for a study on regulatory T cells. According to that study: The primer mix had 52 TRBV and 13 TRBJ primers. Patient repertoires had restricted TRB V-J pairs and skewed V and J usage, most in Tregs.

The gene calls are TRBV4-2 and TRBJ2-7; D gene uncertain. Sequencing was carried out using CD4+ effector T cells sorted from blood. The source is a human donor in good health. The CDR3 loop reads CASSYGQANLGEQYF. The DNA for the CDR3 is TGTGCCAGCAGCTATGGGCAGGCAAACTTGGGGGAGCAGTACTTC.